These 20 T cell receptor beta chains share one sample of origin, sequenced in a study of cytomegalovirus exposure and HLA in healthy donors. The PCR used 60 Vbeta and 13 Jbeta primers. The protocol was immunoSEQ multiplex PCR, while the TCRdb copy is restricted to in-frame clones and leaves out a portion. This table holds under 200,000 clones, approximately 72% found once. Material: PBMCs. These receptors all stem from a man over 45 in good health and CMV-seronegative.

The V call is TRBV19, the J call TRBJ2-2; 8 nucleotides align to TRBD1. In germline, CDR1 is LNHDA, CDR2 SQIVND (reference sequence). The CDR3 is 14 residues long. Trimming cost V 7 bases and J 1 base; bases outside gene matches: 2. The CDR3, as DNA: TGTGCCAGTACTGACAGGGGGAACACCGGGGAGCTGTTTTTT. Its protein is CASTDRGNTGELFF.

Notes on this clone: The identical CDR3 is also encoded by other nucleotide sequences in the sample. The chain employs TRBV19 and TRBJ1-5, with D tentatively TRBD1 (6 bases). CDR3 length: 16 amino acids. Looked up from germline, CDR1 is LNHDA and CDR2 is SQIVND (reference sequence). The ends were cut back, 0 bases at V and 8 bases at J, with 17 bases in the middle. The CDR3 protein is CASSIESGRGRKPQHF. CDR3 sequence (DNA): TGTGCCAGTAGTATAGAGTCGGGGAGGGGGAGAAAGCCCCAGCATTTT.

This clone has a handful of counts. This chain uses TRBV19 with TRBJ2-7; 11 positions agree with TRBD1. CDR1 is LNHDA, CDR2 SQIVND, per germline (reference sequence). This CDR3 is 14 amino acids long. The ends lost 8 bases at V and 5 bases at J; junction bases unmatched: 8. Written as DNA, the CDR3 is TGTGCCAGTGGTCGGACAGGGGGCGCGGACGAGCAGTACTTC. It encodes CASGRTGGADEQYF.

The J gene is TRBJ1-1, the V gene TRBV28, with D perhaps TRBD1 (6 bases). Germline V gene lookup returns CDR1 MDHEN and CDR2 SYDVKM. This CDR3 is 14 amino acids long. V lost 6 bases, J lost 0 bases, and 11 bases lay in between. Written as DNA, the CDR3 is TGTGCCAGCAGGTCGGGACAAGTGAACACTGAAGCTTTCTTT. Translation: CASRSGQVNTEAFF.

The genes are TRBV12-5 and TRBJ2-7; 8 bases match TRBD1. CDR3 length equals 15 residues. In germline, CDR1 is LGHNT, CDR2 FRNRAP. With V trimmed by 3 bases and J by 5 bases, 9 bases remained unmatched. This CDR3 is CASGFGQGGSDEQYF. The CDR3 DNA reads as TGTGCTAGTGGTTTCGGACAGGGAGGTTCTGACGAGCAGTACTTC.

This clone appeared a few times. The CDR3 spells CASSIGQGLNEAFF. Here the CDR3 DNA reads TGTGCCAGTAGTATCGGACAGGGTTTGAATGAAGCTTTCTTT. The rearrangement joins TRBV19 to TRBJ1-1; 8 nucleotides align to TRBD1. The V gene's germline CDR1 is LNHDA and CDR2 SQIVND (reference sequence). The CDR3 loop spans 14 amino acids. V was pared by 3 bases and J by 7 bases, with 7 bases of the junction left unmatched.

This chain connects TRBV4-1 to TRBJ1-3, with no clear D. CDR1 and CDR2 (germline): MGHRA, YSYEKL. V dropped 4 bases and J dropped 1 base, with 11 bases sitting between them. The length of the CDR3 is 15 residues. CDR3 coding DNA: TGCGCCAGCAGCCTGGAGGGCCTGTCTGGAAACACCATATATTTT. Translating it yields CASSLEGLSGNTIYF.

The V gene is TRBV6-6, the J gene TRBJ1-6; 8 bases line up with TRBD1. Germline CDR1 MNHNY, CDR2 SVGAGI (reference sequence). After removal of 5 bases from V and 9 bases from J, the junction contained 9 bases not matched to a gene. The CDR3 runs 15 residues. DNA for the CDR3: TGTGCCAGCAGTACACGGACAGGGACAGGTTCACCCCTCCACTTT. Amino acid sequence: CASSTRTGTGSPLHF.

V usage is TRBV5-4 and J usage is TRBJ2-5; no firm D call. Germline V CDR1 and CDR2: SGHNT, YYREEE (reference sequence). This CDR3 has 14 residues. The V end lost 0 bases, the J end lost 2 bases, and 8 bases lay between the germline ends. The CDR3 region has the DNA TGTGCCAGCAGCTTGGAGCCAAGTCAAGAGACCCAGTACTTC. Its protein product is CASSLEPSQETQYF.

CDR3: CASSLSGGTGSLNTEAFF. The CDR3 DNA reads TGTGCCAGCAGTTTATCAGGGGGGACAGGGAGCCTTAACACTGAAGCTTTCTTT. The chain couples TRBV28 to TRBJ1-1, with 9 bases aligning to TRBD1. The V gene's germline CDR1 is MDHEN and CDR2 SYDVKM. The CDR3 runs to 18 residues. The V gene end was trimmed by 1 base and the J gene end by 2 bases; junction bases not matched to a gene: 11.

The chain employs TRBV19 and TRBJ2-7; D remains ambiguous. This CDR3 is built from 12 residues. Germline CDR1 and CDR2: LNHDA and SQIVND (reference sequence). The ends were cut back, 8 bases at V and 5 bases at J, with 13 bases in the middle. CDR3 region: CASAGFTDEQYF. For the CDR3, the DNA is TGTGCCAGTGCCGGGTTTACCGACGAGCAGTACTTC.

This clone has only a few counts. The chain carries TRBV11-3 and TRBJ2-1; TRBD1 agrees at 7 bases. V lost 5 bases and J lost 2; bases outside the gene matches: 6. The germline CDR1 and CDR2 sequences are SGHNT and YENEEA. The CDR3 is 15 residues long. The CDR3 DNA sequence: TGTGCCAGCAGCCGCGGTGGACAGGCCTACAATGAGCAGTTCTTC. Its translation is CASSRGGQAYNEQFF.

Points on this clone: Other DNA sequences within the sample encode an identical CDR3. The CDR3 protein is CASSRDRGPYEQYF. The CDR3 nucleotides are TGTGCCAGCAGCCGGGACAGGGGCCCCTACGAGCAGTACTTC. The rearrangement uses TRBV7-2 and TRBJ2-7, with TRBD1 matching over 10 bases. Germline V gives CDR1 SGHTA, CDR2 FQGNSA. CDR3 size: 14 residues. V trimming: 5 bases; J trimming: 2 bases; junction bases outside the gene matches: 3.

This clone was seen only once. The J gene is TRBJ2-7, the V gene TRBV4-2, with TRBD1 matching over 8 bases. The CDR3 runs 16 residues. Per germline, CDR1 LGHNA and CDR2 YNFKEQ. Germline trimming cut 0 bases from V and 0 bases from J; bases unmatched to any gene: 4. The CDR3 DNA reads TGTGCCAGCAGCCAAGATGGACAGGGTCGCTCCTACGAGCAGTACTTC. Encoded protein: CASSQDGQGRSYEQYF.

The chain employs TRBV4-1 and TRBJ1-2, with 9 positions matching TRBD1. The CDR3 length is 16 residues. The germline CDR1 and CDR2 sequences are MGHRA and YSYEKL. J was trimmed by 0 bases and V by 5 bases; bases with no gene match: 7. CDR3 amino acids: CASSLPGQGSNYGYTF. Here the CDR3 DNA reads TGCGCCAGCAGCTTGCCGGGACAGGGTTCTAACTATGGCTACACCTTC.

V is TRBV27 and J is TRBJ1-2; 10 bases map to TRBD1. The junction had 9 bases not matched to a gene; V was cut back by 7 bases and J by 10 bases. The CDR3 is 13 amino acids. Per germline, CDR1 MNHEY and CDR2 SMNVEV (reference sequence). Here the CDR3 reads CASIHSGTGDYTF. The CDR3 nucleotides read TGTGCCAGCATCCATTCCGGGACAGGGGACTACACCTTC.

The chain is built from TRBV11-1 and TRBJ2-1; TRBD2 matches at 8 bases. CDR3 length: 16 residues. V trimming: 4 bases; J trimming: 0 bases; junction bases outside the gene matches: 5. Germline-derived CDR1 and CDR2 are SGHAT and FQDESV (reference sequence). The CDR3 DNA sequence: TGTGCCAGCAGCTCCTTAGCGGGAAGCTCCTACAATGAGCAGTTCTTC. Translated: CASSSLAGSSYNEQFF.

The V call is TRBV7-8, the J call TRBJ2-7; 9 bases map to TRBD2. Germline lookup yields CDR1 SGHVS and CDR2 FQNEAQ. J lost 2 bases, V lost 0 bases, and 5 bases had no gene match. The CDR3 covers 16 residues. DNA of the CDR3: TGTGCCAGCAGCTTAGCGGTAGCGGGGGTGGCCTACGAGCAGTACTTC. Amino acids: CASSLAVAGVAYEQYF.

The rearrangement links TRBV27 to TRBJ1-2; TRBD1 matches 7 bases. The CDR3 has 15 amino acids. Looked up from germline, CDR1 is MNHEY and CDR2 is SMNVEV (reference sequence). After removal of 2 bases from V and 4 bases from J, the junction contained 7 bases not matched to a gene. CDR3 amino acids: CASSLQGVGGYGYTF. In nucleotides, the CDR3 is TGTGCCAGCAGTTTACAGGGGGTGGGGGGCTATGGCTACACCTTC.

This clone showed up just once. DNA of the CDR3: TGCAGCGTTGTACTAGCGGGGGGGGATACGCAGTATTTT. Translated, it gives CSVVLAGGDTQYF. The chain combines TRBV29-1 with TRBJ2-3, with 13 bases fitting TRBD2. Germline CDR1 is SQVTM and CDR2 is ANQGSEA. Trimming cost V 4 bases and J 6 bases; bases outside gene matches: 1. This CDR3 region has 13 residues.